What follows is one T cell receptor beta chain and its context. Which antigen it targets is not known. No base-level quality is on record; no much larger clone is a single base apart. The data originate from a study of CD8 T cells in Susac syndrome (dated by TCRdb to the late 2010s). Describing the broader study: Repertoire sequencing was used to test whether CD8+ T cell activation and differentiation in Susac syndrome was antigen driven.

Study-wide conclusions, independent of this receptor: The study acknowledged that relatively few individuals were included in the TCR sequencing and HLA analysis.

High-throughput TCR beta sequencing profiled peripheral blood CD8+ and CD4+ T cells from healthy donors, Susac syndrome patients and multiple sclerosis patients. Treatment-naive patients with stable or active relapsing-remitting disease fulfilling revised McDonald criteria were used as multiple sclerosis controls. Bulk CD8+ and CD4+ T cells were purified by magnetic negative isolation, whereas CD8+ TEMRA cells were enriched by FACS. Blood was collected in EDTA tubes and processed within 24 hours, with PBMCs isolated through density gradient centrifugation. PBMCs intended for TCR sequencing were frozen in liquid nitrogen and were later thawed in a 37 degrees C water bath. Purity of sorted or isolated CD4+, CD8+ and CD8+ TEMRA cells was at least 90%. RNA was extracted using the RNeasy kit, and about 0.45 to 1 microgram was reverse transcribed with random hexamers. The immunoSEQ multiplex PCR assay, covering 54 Vbeta and 13 Jbeta segments, was used to amplify TCR beta CDR3 regions. PCR amplification bias was corrected using a synthetic template baseline for primer optimization and computational correction. For the original study's pipeline: Reads were annotated to V, D and J genes according to IMGT and were analyzed with immunoSEQ Analyzer, with only productive sequences retained. To calculate clonality, Shannon entropy was normalized by log2 of the number of productive unique sequences and then subtracted from one. For each patient and control, public and private clones were evaluated within the 100 most prevalent clones. Clones were defined as Susac-specific if absent from the healthy and MS cohorts, from some 1,000 published viral clones and from other ImmuneACCESS disease sequences. TCRdb reran the public reads through fastp at Q25 and MiXCR, keeping productive beta chains. CDR3 protein duplicates are merged, each entry listing the most common genes and DNA. TCRdb's processing, not the authors', yielded these V and J calls. This sample lists 250,000 to 350,000 distinct CDR3 sequences; about 90% were detected once. The top ten constitute 0.065% of the sample.

The sequence derives from a human donor with multiple sclerosis. The sample taken for sequencing was CD4+ T cells from PBMCs.

The CDR3 in this case is CASSEGDRGSYGYTF. At the DNA level, the sequence is TGTGCCAGCAGTGAAGGGGACAGGGGTTCTTATGGCTACACCTTC. The rearrangement combines TRBV6-1 with TRBJ1-2, and 10 junctional nucleotides match TRBD1. V is trimmed back by 1 base and J by 5 bases, and the junction contains 4 bases that no gene match accounts for. From cysteine to phenylalanine, the CDR3 is 15 amino acids long. This entry keeps only the CDR3 DNA: 45 bases, framed from base 1. The germline V gene supplies CDR1 MNHNS and CDR2 SASEGT.